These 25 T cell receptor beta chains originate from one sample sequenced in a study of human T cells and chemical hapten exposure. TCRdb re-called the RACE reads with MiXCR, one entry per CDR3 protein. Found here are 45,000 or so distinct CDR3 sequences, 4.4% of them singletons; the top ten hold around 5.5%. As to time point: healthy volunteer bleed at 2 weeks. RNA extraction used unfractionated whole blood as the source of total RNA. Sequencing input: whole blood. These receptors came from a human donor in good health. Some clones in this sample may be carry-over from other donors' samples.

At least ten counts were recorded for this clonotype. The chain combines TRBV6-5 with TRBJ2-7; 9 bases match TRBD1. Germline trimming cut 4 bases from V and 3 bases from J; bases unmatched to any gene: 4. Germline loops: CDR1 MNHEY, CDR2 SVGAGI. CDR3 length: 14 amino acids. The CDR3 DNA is TGTGCCAGCAGTTCTCAGACAGGGGGCTACGAGCAGTACTTC. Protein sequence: CASSSQTGGYEQYF.

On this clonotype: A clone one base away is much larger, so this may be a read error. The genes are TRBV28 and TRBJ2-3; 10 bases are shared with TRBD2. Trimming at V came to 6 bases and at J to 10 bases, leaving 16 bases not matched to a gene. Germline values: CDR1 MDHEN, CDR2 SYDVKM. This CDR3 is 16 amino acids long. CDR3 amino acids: CASSQEAGGALDAQYF. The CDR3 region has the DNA TGTGCCAGCAGCCAAGAAGCGGGAGGGGCCCTTGATGCGCAGTATTTT.

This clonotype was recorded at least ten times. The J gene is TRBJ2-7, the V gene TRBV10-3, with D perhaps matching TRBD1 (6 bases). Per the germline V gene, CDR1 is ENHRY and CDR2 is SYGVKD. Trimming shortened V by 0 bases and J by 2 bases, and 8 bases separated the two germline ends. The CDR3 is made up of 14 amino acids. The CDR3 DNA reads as TGTGCCATCAGTGAGTCGGGACACCCCTACGAGCAGTACTTC. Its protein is CAISESGHPYEQYF.

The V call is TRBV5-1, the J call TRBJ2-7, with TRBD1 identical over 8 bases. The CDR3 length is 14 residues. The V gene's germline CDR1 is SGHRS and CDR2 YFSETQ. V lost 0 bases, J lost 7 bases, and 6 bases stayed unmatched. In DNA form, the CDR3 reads TGCGCCAGCAGCTTGGGACAGGGGAAAGGGGAGCAGTACTTC. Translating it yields CASSLGQGKGEQYF. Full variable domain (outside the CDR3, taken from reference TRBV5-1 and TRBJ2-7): KAGVTQTPRYLIKTRGQQVTLSCSPISGHRSVSWYQQTPGQGLQFLFEYFSETQRNKGNFPGRFSGRQFSNSRSEMNVSTLELGDSALYLCASSLGQGKGEQYFGPGTRLTVT.

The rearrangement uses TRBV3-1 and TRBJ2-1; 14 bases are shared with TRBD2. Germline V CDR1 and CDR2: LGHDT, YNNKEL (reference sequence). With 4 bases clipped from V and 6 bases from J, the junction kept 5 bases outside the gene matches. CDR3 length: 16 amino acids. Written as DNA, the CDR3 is TGTGCCAGCAGCCTGGGACTAGCGGGAGTCGGCAATGAGCAGTTCTTC. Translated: CASSLGLAGVGNEQFF.

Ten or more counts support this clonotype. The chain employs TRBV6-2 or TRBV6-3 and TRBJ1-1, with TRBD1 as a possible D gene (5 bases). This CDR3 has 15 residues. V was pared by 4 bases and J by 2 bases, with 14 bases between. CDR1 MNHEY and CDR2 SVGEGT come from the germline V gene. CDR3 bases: TGTGCCAGCAGTTGGGGGGATGCGGGAAACACTGAAGCTTTCTTT. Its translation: CASSWGDAGNTEAFF.

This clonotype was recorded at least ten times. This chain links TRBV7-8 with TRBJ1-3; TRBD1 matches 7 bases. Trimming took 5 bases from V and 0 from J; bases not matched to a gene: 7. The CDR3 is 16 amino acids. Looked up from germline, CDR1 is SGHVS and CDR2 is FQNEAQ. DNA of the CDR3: TGTGCCAGCAGCCTCGGACAGGACCCCTCTGGAAACACCATATATTTT. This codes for CASSLGQDPSGNTIYF.

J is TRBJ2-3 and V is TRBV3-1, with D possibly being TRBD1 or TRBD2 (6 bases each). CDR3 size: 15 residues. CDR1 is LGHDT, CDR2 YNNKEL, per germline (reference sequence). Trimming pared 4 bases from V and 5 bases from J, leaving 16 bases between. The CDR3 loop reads CASSPRRGGRDTQYF. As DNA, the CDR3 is TGTGCCAGCAGCCCCCGCAGGGGAGGTAGAGATACGCAGTATTTT.

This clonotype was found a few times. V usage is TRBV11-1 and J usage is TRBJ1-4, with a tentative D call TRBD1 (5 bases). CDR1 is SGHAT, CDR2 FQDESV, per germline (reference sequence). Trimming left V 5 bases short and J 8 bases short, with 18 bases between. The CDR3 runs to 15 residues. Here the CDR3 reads CASSRTGQLGEKLFF. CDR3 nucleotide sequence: TGTGCCAGCAGCAGAACCGGACAACTAGGAGAAAAACTGTTTTTT.

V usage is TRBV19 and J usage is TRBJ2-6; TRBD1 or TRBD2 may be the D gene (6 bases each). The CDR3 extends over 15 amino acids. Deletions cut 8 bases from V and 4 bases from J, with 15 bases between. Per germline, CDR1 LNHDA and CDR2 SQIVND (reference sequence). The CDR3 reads CASLGGASGANVLTF. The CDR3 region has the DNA TGTGCCAGTCTCGGGGGCGCCTCCGGGGCCAACGTCCTGACTTTC.

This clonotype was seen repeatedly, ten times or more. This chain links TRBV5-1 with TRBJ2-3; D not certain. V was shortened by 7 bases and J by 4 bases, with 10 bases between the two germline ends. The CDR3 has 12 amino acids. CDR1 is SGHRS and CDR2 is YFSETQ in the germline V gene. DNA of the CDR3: TGCGCCAGCGGGCAAAGCTCAGATACGCAGTATTTT. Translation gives CASGQSSDTQYF.

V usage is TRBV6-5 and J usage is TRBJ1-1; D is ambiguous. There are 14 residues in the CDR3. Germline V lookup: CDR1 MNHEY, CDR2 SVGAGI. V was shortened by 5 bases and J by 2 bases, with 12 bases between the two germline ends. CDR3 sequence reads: CASSPLRINTEAFF. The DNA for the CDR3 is TGTGCCAGCAGTCCCCTCCGGATAAACACTGAAGCTTTCTTT.

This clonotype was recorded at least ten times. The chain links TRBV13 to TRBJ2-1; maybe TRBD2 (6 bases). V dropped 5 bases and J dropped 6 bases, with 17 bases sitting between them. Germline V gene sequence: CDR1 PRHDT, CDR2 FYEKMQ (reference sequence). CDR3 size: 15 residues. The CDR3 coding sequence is TGTGCCAGCAGCCCCACGGAGGGCTCGGGCAATGAGCAGTTCTTC. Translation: CASSPTEGSGNEQFF.

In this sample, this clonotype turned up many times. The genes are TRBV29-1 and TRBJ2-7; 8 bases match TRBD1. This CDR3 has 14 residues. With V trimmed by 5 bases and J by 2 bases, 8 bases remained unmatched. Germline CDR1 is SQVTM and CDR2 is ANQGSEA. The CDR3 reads CSVRLRQGTYEQYF. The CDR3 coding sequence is TGCAGCGTTCGCCTTAGACAGGGGACCTACGAGCAGTACTTC.

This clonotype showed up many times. Here the CDR3 reads CASKQLEATQYF. CDR3 nucleotides: TGTGCCAGCAAACAACTGGAGGCTACGCAGTATTTT. The chain links TRBV11-2 to TRBJ2-3; D might be TRBD2 (5 bases). The length of the CDR3 is 12 residues. Trimming stripped 7 bases from V and 8 bases from J, with 13 bases between. Germline V gene sequence: CDR1 SGHAT, CDR2 FQNNGV.

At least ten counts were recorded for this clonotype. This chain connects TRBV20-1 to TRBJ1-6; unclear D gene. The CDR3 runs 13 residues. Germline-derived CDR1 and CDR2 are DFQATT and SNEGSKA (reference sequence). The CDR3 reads CSLKPGPGKLLHF. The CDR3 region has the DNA TGCAGCCTGAAACCCGGCCCGGGGAAACTCCTCCACTTT.

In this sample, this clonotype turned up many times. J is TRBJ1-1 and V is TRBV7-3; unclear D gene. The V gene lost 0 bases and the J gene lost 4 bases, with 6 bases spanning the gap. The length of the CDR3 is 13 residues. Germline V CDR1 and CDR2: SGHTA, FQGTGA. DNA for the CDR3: TGTGCCAGCAGCTTAACGAGGAGCACTGAAGCTTTCTTT. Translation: CASSLTRSTEAFF.

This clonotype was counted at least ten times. In DNA, the CDR3 is TGTGCTAGTGGGTCCTCCGGGGGGACCCAGTACTTC. Encoded protein: CASGSSGGTQYF. This chain connects TRBV12-5 to TRBJ2-5; TRBD2 is a possible D gene (6 bases). Trimming took off 6 bases at V and 7 bases at J, with 12 bases between the two ends. Germline V gene sequence: CDR1 LGHNT, CDR2 FRNRAP. The CDR3 extends over 12 amino acids.

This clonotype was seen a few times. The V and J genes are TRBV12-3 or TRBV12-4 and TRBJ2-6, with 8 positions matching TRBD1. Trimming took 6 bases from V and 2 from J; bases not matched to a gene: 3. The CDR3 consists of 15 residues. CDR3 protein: CASSRTGTGANVLTF. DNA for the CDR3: TGTGCCAGCAGCCGGACAGGGACTGGGGCCAACGTCCTGACTTTC.

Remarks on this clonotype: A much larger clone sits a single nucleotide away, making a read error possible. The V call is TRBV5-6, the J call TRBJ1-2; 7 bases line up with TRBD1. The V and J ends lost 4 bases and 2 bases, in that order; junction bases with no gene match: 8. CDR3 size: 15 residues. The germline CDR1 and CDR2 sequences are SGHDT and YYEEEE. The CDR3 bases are TGTGCCAGCAGCATGCCAGGGGGAGTGAACTATGGCTACACCTTC. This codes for CASSMPGGVNYGYTF. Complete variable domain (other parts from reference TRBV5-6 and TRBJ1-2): DAGVTQSPTHLIKTRGQQVTLRCSPKSGHDTVSWYQQALGQGPQFIFQYYEEEERQRGNFPDRFSGHQFPNYSSELNVNALLLGDSALYLCASSMPGGVNYGYTFGSGTRLTVV.

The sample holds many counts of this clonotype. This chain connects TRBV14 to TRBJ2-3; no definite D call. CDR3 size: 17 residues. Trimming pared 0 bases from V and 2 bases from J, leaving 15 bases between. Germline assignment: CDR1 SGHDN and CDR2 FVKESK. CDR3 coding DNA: TGTGCCAGCAGCCAAGATCACTTCCCTTACTTCACAGATACGCAGTATTTT. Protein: CASSQDHFPYFTDTQYF.

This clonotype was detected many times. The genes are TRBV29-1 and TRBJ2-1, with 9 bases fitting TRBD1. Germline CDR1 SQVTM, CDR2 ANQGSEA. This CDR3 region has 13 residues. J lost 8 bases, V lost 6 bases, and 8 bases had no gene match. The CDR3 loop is CSVPTGGKDEQFF. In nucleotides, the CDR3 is TGCAGCGTCCCGACAGGGGGGAAAGATGAGCAGTTCTTC.

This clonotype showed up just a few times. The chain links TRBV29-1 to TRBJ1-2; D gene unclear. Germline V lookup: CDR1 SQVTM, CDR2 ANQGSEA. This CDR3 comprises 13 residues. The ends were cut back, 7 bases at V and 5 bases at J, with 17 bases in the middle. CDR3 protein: CSGVGGPLYGYTF. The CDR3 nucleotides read TGCAGCGGGGTCGGCGGGCCTCTTTATGGCTACACCTTC.

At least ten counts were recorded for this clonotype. In nucleotides, the CDR3 is TGTGCCAGCAGACCGGGACAGGGATTCGGCGGGGAGCTGTTTTTT. Its protein product is CASRPGQGFGGELFF. The chain links TRBV28 to TRBJ2-2; 9 nucleotides align to TRBD1. The V and J ends lost 6 bases and 7 bases, in that order; junction bases with no gene match: 9. Germline lookup yields CDR1 MDHEN and CDR2 SYDVKM. The CDR3 loop spans 15 amino acids. The whole variable domain, remainder taken from reference TRBV28 and TRBJ2-2, is DVKVTQSSRYLVKRTGEKVFLECVQDMDHENMFWYRQDPGLGLRLIYFSYDVKMKEKGDIPEGYSVSREKKERFSLILESASTNQTSMYLCASRPGQGFGGELFFGEGSRLTVL.

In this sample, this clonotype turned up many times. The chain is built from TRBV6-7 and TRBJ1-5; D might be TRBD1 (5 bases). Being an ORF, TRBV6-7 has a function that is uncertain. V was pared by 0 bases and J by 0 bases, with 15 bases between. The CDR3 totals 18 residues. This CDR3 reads CASSYSGQSANSNQPQHF. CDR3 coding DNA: TGTGCCAGCAGTTACTCGGGGCAGTCGGCGAATAGCAATCAGCCCCAGCATTTT.